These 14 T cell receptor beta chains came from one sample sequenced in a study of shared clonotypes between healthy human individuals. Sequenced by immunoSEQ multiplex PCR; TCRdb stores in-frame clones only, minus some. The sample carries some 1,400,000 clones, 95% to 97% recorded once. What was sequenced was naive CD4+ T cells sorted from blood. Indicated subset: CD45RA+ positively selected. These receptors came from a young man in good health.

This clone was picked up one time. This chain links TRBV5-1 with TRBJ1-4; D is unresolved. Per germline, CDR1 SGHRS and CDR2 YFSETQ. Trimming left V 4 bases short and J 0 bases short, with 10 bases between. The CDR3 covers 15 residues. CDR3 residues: CASSPGRATNEKLFF. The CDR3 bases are TGCGCCAGCAGCCCCGGGCGTGCAACTAATGAAAAACTGTTTTTT.

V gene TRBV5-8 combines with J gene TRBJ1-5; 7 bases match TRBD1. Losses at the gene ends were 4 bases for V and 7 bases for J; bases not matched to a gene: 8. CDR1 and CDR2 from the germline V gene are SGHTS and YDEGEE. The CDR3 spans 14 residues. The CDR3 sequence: CASSVDRVGQPQHF. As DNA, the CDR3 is TGTGCCAGCAGCGTCGACAGGGTCGGACAGCCCCAGCATTTT.

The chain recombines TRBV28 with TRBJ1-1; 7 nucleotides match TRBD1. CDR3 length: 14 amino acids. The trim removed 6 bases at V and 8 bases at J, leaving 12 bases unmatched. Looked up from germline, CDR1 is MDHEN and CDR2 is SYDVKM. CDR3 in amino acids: CASRPGGTYQEAFF. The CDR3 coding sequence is TGTGCCAGCAGACCAGGGGGGACATATCAAGAAGCTTTCTTT.

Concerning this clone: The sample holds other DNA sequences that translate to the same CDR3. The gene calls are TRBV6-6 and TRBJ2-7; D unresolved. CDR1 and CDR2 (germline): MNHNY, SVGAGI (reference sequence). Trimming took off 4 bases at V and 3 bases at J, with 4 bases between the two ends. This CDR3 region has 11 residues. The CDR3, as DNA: TGTGCCAGCAGTTTAGGCTACGAGCAGTACTTC. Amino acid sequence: CASSLGYEQYF.

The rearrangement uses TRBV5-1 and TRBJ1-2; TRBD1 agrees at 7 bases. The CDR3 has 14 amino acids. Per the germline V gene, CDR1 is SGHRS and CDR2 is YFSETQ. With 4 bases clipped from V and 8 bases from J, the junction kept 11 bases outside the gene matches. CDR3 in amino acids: CASSESNRGRGYTF. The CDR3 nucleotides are TGCGCCAGCAGCGAGAGCAACAGGGGTCGCGGCTACACCTTC.

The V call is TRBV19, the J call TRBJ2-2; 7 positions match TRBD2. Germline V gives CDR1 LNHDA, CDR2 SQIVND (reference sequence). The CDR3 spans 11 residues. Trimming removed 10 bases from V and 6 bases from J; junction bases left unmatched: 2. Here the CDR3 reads CATAGAGELFF. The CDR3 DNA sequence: TGTGCCACCGCGGGGGCCGGGGAGCTGTTTTTT.

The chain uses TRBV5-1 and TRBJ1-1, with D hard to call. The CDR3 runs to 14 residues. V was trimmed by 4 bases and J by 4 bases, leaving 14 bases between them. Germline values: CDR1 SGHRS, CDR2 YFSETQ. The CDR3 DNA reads TGCGCCAGCAGCCGCACTCTGTACAGCACTGAAGCTTTCTTT. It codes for CASSRTLYSTEAFF.

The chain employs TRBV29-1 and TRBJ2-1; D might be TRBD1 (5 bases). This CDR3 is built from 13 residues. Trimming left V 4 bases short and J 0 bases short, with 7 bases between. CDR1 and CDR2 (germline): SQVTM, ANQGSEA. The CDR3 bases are TGCAGCGTTGGTCAGGGCTCCTACAATGAGCAGTTCTTC. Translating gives CSVGQGSYNEQFF.

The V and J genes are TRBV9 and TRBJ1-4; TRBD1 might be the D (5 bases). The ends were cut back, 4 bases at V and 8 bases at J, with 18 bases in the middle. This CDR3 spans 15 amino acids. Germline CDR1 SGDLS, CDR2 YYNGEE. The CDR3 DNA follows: TGTGCCAGCAGCTCAGCCCAGGGAAACAAAGAAAAACTGTTTTTT. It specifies CASSSAQGNKEKLFF.

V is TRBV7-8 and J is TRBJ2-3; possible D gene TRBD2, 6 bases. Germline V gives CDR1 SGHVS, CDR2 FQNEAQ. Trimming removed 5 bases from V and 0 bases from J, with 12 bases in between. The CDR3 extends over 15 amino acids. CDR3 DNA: TGTGCCAGCAGCCCCTTAGGAGGGAGCACAGATACGCAGTATTTT. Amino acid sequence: CASSPLGGSTDTQYF.

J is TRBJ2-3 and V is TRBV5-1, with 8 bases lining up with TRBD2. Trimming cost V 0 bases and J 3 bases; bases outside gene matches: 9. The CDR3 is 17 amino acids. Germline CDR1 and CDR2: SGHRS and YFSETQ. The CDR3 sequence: CASSLGGSGKRTDTQYF. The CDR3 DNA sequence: TGCGCCAGCAGCTTGGGGGGTAGCGGGAAACGAACAGATACGCAGTATTTT.

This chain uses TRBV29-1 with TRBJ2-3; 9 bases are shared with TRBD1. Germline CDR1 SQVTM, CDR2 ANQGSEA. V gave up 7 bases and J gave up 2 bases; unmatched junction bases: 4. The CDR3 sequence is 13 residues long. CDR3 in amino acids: CSAGQGLTDTQYF. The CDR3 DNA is TGCAGCGCGGGACAGGGTCTCACAGATACGCAGTATTTT.

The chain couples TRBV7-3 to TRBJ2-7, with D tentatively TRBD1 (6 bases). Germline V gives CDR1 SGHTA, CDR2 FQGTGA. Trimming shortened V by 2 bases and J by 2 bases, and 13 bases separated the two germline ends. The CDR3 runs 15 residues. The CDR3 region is CASSLLQGLPYEQYF. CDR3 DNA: TGTGCCAGCAGCTTATTACAGGGTCTCCCCTACGAGCAGTACTTC.

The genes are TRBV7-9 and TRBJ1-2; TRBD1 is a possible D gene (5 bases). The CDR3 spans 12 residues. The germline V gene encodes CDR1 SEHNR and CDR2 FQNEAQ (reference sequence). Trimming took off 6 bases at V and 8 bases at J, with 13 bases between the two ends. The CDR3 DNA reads TGTGCCAGCAGGGCAACAGGAGGCGGCTACACCTTC. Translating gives CASRATGGGYTF.